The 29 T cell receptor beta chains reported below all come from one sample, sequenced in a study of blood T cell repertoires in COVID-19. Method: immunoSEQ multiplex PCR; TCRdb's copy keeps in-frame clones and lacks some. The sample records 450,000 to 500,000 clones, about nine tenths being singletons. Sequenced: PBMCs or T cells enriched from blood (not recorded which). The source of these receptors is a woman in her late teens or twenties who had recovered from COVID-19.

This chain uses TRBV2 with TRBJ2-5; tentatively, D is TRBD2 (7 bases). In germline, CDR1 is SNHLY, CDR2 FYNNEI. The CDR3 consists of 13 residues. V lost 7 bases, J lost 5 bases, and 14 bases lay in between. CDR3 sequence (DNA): TGTGCCAGCAACCGCGGGGGCGATGAGACCCAGTACTTC. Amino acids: CASNRGGDETQYF.

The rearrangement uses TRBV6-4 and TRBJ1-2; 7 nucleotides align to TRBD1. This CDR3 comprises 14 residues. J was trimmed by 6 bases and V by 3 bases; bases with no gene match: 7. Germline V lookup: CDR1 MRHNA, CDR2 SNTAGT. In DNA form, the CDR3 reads TGTGCCAGCAGTGAATCAGGGGGTGACGATGGCTACACCTTC. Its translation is CASSESGGDDGYTF.

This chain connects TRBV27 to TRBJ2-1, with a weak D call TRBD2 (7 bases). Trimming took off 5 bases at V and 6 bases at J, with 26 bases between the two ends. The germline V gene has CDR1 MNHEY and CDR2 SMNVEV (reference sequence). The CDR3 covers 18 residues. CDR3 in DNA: TGTGCCAGCAGTACTTACCTACAGGGCGCAAGCGGGGCCAATGAGCAGTTCTTC. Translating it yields CASSTYLQGASGANEQFF.

The DNA for the CDR3 is TGTGCCAGCAGCCCGACCAGGGAGGCGAACGAAAAACTGTTTTTT. Its protein is CASSPTREANEKLFF. The chain recombines TRBV7-9 with TRBJ1-4; weak D call: TRBD1 (5 bases). CDR3 size: 15 residues. Trimming removed 5 bases from V and 8 bases from J, with 18 bases in between. CDR1 is SEHNR, CDR2 FQNEAQ, per germline (reference sequence).

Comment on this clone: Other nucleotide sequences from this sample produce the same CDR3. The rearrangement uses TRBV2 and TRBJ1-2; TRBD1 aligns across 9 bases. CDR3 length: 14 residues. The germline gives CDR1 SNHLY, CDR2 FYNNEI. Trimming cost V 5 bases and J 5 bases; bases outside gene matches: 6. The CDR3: CASSQGQGGYGYTF. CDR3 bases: TGTGCCAGCAGTCAGGGACAGGGAGGGTATGGCTACACCTTC.

The CDR3 sequence is CAISQGNTEAFF. DNA of the CDR3: TGTGCCATCAGTCAGGGGAACACTGAAGCTTTCTTT. The rearrangement joins TRBV10-3 to TRBJ1-1, with D possibly matching TRBD1 (5 bases). This CDR3 is 12 amino acids long. CDR1 ENHRY and CDR2 SYGVKD come from the germline V gene. V was clipped by 5 bases and J by 1 base, with 5 bases between them.

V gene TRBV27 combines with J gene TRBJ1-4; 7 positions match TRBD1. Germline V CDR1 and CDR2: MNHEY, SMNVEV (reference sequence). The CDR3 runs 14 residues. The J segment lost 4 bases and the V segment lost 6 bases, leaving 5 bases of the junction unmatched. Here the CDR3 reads CASSSGTVNEKLFF. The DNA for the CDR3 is TGTGCCAGCAGCTCCGGGACAGTTAATGAAAAACTGTTTTTT.

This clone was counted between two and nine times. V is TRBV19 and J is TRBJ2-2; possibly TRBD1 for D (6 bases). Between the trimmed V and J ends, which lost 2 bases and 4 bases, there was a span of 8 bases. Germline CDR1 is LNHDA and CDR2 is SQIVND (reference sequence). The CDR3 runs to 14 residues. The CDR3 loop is CASSIMTGTGELFF. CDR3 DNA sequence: TGTGCCAGTAGTATAATGACAGGCACCGGGGAGCTGTTTTTT. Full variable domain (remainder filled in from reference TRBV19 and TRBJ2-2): DGGITQSPKYLFRKEGQNVTLSCEQNLNHDAMYWYRQDPGQGLRLIYYSQIVNDFQKGDIAEGYSVSREKKESFPLTVTSAQKNPTAFYLCASSIMTGTGELFFGEGSRLTVL.

The CDR3 here is CASSLGRGGITDTQYF. CDR3 bases: TGTGCCAGCAGTTTGGGGCGGGGGGGAATCACAGATACGCAGTATTTT. This sequence joins TRBV27 and TRBJ2-3; 9 nucleotides agree with TRBD2. Germline lookup yields CDR1 MNHEY and CDR2 SMNVEV (reference sequence). After removal of 3 bases from V and 2 bases from J, the junction contained 6 bases not matched to a gene. This CDR3 has 16 residues.

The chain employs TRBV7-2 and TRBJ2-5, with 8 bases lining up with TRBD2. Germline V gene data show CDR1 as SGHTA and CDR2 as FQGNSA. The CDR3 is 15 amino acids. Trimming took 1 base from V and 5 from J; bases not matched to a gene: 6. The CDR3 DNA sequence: TGTGCCAGCAGCTTAGATCTAGCGGGCAGGGAGACCCAGTACTTC. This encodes CASSLDLAGRETQYF.

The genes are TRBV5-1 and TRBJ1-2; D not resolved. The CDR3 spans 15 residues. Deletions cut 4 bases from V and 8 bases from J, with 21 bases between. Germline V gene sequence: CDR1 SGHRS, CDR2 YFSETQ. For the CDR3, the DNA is TGCGCCAGCAGCCCAGAACCCCGGGTTAACAAGGGCTACACCTTC. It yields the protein CASSPEPRVNKGYTF.

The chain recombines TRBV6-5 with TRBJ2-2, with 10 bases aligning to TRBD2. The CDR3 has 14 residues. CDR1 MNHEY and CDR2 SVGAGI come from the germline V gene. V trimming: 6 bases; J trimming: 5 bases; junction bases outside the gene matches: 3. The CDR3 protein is CASRASGGTGELFF. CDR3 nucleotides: TGTGCCAGCAGGGCTAGCGGGGGAACCGGGGAGCTGTTTTTT.

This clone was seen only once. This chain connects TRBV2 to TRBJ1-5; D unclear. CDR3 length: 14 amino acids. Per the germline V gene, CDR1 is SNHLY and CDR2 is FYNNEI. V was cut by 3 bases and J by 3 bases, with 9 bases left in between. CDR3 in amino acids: CASSEWRSNQPQHF. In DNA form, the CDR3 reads TGTGCCAGCAGTGAGTGGAGGTCCAATCAGCCCCAGCATTTT.

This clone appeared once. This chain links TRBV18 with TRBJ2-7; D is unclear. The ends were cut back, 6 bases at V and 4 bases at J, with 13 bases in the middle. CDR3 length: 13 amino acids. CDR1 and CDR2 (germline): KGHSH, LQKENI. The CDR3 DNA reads TGTGCCAGCTCCCCCCTTGGAGCATACGAGCAGTACTTC. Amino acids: CASSPLGAYEQYF.

The CDR3 is CASSGGGQVIQGEQYF. CDR3 bases: TGCGCCAGCTCCGGCGGGGGACAGGTGATTCAGGGCGAGCAGTACTTC. The chain links TRBV5-1 to TRBJ2-7, with a tentative D call TRBD1 (8 bases). V lost 7 bases and J 6 bases, leaving 26 bases between the germline ends. The germline gives CDR1 SGHRS, CDR2 YFSETQ. This CDR3 is built from 16 residues.

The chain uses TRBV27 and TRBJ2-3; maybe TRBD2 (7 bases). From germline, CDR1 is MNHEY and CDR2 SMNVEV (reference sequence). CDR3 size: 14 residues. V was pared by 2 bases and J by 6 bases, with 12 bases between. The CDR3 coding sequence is TGTGCCAGCAGTTTAGTAGGGGGGGCGGATACGCAGTATTTT. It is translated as CASSLVGGADTQYF.

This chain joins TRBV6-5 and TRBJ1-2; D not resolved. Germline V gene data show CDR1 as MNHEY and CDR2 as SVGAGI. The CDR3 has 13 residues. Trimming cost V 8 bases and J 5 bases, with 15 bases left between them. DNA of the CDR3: TGTGCCAGCGGGGAGAGGGCCCAATATGGCTACACCTTC. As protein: CASGERAQYGYTF.

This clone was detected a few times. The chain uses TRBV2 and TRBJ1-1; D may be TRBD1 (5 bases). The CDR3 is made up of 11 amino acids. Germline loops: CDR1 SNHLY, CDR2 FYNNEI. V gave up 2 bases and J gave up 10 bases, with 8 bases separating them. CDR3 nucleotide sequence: TGTGCCAGCAGTGAACCCGGGGGAGCTTTCTTT. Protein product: CASSEPGGAFF. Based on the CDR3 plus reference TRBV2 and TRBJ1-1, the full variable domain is EPEVTQTPSHQVTQMGQEVILRCVPISNHLYFYWYRQILGQKVEFLVSFYNNEISEKSEIFDDQFSVERPDGSNFTLKIRSTKLEDSAMYFCASSEPGGAFFGQGTRLTVV.

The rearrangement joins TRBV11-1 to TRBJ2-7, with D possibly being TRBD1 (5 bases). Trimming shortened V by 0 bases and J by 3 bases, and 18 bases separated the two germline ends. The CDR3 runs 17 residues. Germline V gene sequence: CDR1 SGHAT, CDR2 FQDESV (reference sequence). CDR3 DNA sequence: TGTGCCAGCAGCTTAGCGCGTGACAGCTCCTTGGTCTACGAGCAGTACTTC. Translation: CASSLARDSSLVYEQYF.

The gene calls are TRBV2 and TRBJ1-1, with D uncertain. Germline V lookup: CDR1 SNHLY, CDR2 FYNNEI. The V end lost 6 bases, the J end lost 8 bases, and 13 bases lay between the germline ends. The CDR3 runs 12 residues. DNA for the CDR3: TGTGCCAGCAGCGCAGATTCATTAGAAGCTTTCTTT. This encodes CASSADSLEAFF.

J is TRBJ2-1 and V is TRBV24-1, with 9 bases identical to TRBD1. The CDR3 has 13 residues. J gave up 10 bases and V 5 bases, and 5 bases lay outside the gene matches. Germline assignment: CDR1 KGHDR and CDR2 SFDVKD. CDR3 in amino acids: CATSVQGAGEQFF. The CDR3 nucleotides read TGTGCCACCAGTGTACAGGGGGCGGGGGAGCAGTTCTTC.

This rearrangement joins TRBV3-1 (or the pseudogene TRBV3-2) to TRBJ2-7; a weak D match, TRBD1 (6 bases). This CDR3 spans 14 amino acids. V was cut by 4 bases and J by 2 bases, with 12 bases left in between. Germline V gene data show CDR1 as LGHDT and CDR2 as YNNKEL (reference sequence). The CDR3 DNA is TGTGCCAGCAGCCTCGGGACATACACCTACGAGCAGTACTTC. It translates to CASSLGTYTYEQYF.

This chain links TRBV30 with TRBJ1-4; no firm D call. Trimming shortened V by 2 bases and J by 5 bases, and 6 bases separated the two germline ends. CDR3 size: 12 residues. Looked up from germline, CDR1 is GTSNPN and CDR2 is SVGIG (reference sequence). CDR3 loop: CAWSKPNEKLFF. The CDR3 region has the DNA TGTGCCTGGAGTAAGCCGAATGAAAAACTGTTTTTT. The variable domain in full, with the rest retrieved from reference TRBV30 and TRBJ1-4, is SQTIHQWPATLVQPVGSPLSLECTVEGTSNPNLYWYRQAAGRGLQLLFYSVGIGQISSEVPQNLSASRPQDRQFILSSKKLLLSDSGFYLCAWSKPNEKLFFGSGTQLSVL.

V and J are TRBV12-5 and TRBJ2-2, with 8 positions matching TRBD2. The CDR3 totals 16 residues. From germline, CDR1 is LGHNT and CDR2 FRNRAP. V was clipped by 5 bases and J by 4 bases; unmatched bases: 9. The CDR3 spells CASGPGLAAVTGELFF. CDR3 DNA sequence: TGTGCTAGTGGTCCCGGACTAGCAGCGGTCACCGGGGAGCTGTTTTTT.

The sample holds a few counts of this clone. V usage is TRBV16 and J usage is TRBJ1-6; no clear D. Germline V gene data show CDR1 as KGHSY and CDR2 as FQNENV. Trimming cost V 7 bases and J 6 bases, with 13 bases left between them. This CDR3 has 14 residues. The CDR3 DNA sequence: TGTGCCAGCACCTCGGGAACGGTTAATTCACCCCTCCACTTT. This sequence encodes CASTSGTVNSPLHF.

The DNA for the CDR3 is TGTGCCAGCAGCAAAGAGGGAGATAGCAATCAGCCCCAGCATTTT. Translating it yields CASSKEGDSNQPQHF. The chain carries TRBV21-1 and TRBJ1-5. TRBV21-1 is a pseudogene. The CDR3 runs 15 residues.

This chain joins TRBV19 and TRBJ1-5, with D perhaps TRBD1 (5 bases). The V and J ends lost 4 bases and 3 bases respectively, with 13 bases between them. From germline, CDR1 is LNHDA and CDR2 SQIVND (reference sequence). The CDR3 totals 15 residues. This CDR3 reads CASSTKTDPNQPQHF. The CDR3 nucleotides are TGTGCCAGTAGTACAAAGACAGATCCCAATCAGCCCCAGCATTTT.

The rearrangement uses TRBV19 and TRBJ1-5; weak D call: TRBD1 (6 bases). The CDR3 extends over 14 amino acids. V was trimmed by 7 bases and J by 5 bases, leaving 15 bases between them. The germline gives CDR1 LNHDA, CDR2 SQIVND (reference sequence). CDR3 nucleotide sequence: TGTGCCAGTAACAGGGCAGGATGGGATCAGCCCCAGCATTTT. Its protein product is CASNRAGWDQPQHF.

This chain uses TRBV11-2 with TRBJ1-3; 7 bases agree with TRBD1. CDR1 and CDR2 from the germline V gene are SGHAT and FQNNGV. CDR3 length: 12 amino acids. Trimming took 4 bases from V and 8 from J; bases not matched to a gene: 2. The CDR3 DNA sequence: TGTGCCAGCAGCTCCCAGGGGGACACCATATATTTT. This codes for CASSSQGDTIYF.